This TCR beta chain comes out of a study of T cells in Graves' hyperthyroidism and ophthalmopathy. TCR beta CDR3 region amplification was performed from RNA transcripts. HTBI primers drove first-round RT-PCR of the TCR CDR3. TCRdb reanalysed the multiplex PCR reads using MiXCR and keeps one entry per CDR3 protein. The sample holds hundreds of thousands of distinct CDR3 sequences, 14% to 15% seen once. Germline assignment: CDR1 MDHEN and CDR2 SYDVKM. This CDR3 spans 15 amino acids. V lost 3 bases, J lost 6 bases, and 15 bases lay in between. Together with thyroid ultrasound, orbital computed tomography, serum thyroxine and TRAb, clinical symptoms were used for diagnoses. This clonotype occurred many times.

The sample consisted of blood. The chain couples TRBV28 to TRBJ2-4; D is uncertain. The sequence was obtained from a woman aged 40 to 50 with Graves' ophthalmopathy. This CDR3 is CASSFQRTVINIQYF. The CDR3 nucleotides are TGTGCCAGCAGTTTCCAACGGACGGTCATAAACATTCAGTACTTC.